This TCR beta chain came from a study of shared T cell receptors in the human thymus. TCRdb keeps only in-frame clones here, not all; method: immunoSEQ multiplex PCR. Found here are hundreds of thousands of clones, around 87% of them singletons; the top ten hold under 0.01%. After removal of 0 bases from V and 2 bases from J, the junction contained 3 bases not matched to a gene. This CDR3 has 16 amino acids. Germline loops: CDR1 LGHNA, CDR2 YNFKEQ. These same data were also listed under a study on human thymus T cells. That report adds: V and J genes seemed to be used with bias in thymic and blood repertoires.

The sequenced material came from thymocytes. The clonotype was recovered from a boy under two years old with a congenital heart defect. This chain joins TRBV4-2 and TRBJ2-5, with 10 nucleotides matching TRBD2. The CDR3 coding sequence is TGTGCCAGCAGCCAAGAGGGAGCGGGGGGGCAAGAGACCCAGTACTTC. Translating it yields CASSQEGAGGQETQYF.